This T cell receptor (beta chain) originates from a study of T cells in localized non-small cell lung cancer. Study findings and constraints: Longer overall survival was seen with higher T cell density measured in blood. The study found T cell clonality highest in uninvolved adjacent lung, above tumor. A median of about 52 clones ranked among the top 100 in tumor appeared in adjacent lung. Sequencing involved a lone tumor region, leaving heterogeneity possible.

Clones were read by immunoSEQ multiplex PCR, and TCRdb kept only the in-frame ones, dropping some. Among about 82,000 clones listed, 80% were seen once. V was pared by 5 bases and J by 4 bases, with 6 bases of the junction left unmatched. CDR1 is MGHRA and CDR2 is YSYEKL in the germline V gene. The CDR3 spans 15 residues. With respect to this clone: Its matching antigen is unknown.

The J gene is TRBJ2-7, the V gene TRBV4-1; 12 positions match TRBD2. The sample consisted of PBMCs, taken before any cancer treatment. The receptor was derived from a man between 40 and 69 years old with stage II squamous cell lung carcinoma. The CDR3 coding sequence is TGCGCCAGCAGCTGGGGGACTAGCGGGTTTTACGAGCAGTACTTC. Translation gives CASSWGTSGFYEQYF.